The 14 T cell receptor beta chains listed next were all sequenced from one sample in a study of T cells after yellow fever vaccination. TCRdb re-called the 5' RACE reads through MiXCR, storing one row per CDR3 protein. This sample has 340,000 or so distinct CDR3 sequences, with around 12% found just once. The material sequenced was CD4+ T cells sorted from PBMCs, taken 15 days after the yellow fever booster vaccination. The receptors here all came from a man between 18 and 35 years old who received the YFV17D yellow fever vaccine.

This clonotype occurred many times. V gene TRBV20-1 combines with J gene TRBJ2-1, with D unclear. The CDR3 covers 12 residues. In germline, CDR1 is DFQATT, CDR2 SNEGSKA (reference sequence). Trimming shortened V by 0 bases and J by 8 bases, and 8 bases separated the two germline ends. CDR3 loop: CSARDPGYEQFF. The CDR3 DNA reads as TGCAGTGCTAGAGATCCAGGCTATGAGCAGTTCTTC.

The chain links TRBV6-2 or TRBV6-3 to TRBJ2-7; D is tentatively TRBD1 or TRBD2 (5 bases each). The ends were cut back, 2 bases at V and 6 bases at J, with 17 bases in the middle. This CDR3 has 15 residues. Per the germline V gene, CDR1 is MNHEY and CDR2 is SVGEGT. The CDR3 DNA follows: TGTGCCAGCAGTTACGTGGGACCTGCGGTTGGCGAGCAGTACTTC. Translation gives CASSYVGPAVGEQYF.

The chain links TRBV4-2 to TRBJ1-3, with 8 bases identical to TRBD1. The germline V gene has CDR1 LGHNA and CDR2 YNFKEQ. The CDR3 is 15 residues long. After removal of 0 bases from V and 5 bases from J, the junction contained 3 bases not matched to a gene. For the CDR3, the DNA is TGTGCCAGCAGCCAAGAAACAGGGGGGAGAAACACCATATATTTT. This translates into CASSQETGGRNTIYF.

This clonotype appeared a few times. This rearrangement joins TRBV5-1 to TRBJ1-2, with D perhaps matching TRBD1 (5 bases). V dropped 0 bases and J dropped 7 bases, with 10 bases sitting between them. CDR3 length equals 13 residues. Germline V gene sequence: CDR1 SGHRS, CDR2 YFSETQ. The CDR3 region is CASSLAQGRGYTF. The CDR3 DNA follows: TGCGCCAGCAGCTTGGCTCAGGGCCGTGGCTACACCTTC.

This clonotype appeared a few times. V usage is TRBV7-2 and J usage is TRBJ1-5; 10 nucleotides line up with TRBD1. The CDR3 contains 17 residues. Germline V lookup: CDR1 SGHTA, CDR2 FQGNSA. Trimming at V came to 0 bases and at J to 6 bases, leaving 8 bases not matched to a gene. The CDR3: CASSLAVSTGGRQPQHF. The CDR3 region has the DNA TGTGCCAGCAGCTTAGCTGTGTCGACAGGGGGCCGTCAGCCCCAGCATTTT.

This clonotype has more than one count but fewer than ten. The chain couples TRBV7-2 to TRBJ2-3; the D gene is possibly TRBD2 (6 bases). In germline, CDR1 is SGHTA, CDR2 FQGNSA. Trimming cost V 3 bases and J 6 bases, with 19 bases left between them. CDR3 length: 16 residues. The CDR3: CASSLALLAPGDTQYF. CDR3 sequence (DNA): TGTGCCAGCAGCTTGGCCCTTCTAGCGCCAGGGGATACGCAGTATTTT. Full variable domain (remainder filled in from reference TRBV7-2 and TRBJ2-3): GAGVSQSPSNKVTEKGKDVELRCDPISGHTALYWYRQSLGQGLEFLIYFQGNSAPDKSGLPSDRFSAERTGGSVSTLTIQRTQQEDSAVYLCASSLALLAPGDTQYFGPGTRLTVL.

The rearrangement links TRBV5-1 to TRBJ2-2; 9 bases align to TRBD1. V was clipped by 4 bases and J by 6 bases; unmatched bases: 7. The CDR3 contains 15 residues. Germline V CDR1 and CDR2: SGHRS, YFSETQ. This CDR3 is CASSGGQGSPGELFF. Here the CDR3 DNA reads TGCGCCAGCAGCGGGGGACAGGGCTCACCCGGGGAGCTGTTTTTT.

This chain connects TRBV3-1 to TRBJ2-3; D not resolved. This CDR3 comprises 14 residues. V lost 0 bases to trimming and J lost 5 bases, with 9 bases between them. CDR1 is LGHDT and CDR2 is YNNKEL in the germline V gene (reference sequence). The CDR3, as DNA: TGTGCCAGCAGCCAAGACCACATCGGAGATACGCAGTATTTT. This codes for CASSQDHIGDTQYF.

This clonotype was observed many times. The CDR3 DNA follows: TGTGCCAGCAGTTACTCCGCGGTGAGCACAGATACGCAGTATTTT. It encodes CASSYSAVSTDTQYF. V and J are TRBV6-5 and TRBJ2-3; no definite D call. Germline CDR1 reads MNHEY; CDR2 reads SVGAGI. V was pared by 0 bases and J by 0 bases, with 7 bases between. This CDR3 contains 15 residues.

This chain joins TRBV5-5 and TRBJ2-3; D is perhaps TRBD1 or TRBD2 (5 bases each). The CDR3 length is 14 residues. The V gene lost 7 bases and the J gene lost 0 bases, with 12 bases spanning the gap. In germline, CDR1 is SGHKS, CDR2 YYEKEE (reference sequence). The CDR3 DNA follows: TGTGCCAGCCAGAGGGGCGCGAGCACAGATACGCAGTATTTT. Its translation is CASQRGASTDTQYF.

The chain recombines TRBV25-1 with TRBJ1-3; D call uncertain. The V end was cut by 6 bases, the J end by 0 bases, with 15 bases between. The CDR3 has 16 amino acids. The germline V gene has CDR1 MGHDK and CDR2 SYGVNS. The CDR3 DNA sequence: TGTGCCAGCAGCCCTCTTGGAGGGCCCTCTGGAAACACCATATATTTT. This codes for CASSPLGGPSGNTIYF.

The table lists this clonotype with a few counts. This rearrangement joins TRBV4-3 to TRBJ2-7, with TRBD2 as a possible D gene (5 bases). The CDR3 covers 14 residues. With 0 bases removed from V and 5 bases from J, the gap between germline ends came to 11 bases. Germline loops: CDR1 LGHNA, CDR2 YSLEER. This CDR3 is CASSQDSLADEQYF. The CDR3 coding sequence is TGCGCCAGCAGCCAAGATAGCCTAGCCGACGAGCAGTACTTC.

This clonotype has a count of ten or more. The chain uses TRBV6-5 and TRBJ1-2, with a possible D match to TRBD1 (5 bases). Trimming removed 7 bases at V and 3 bases at J, with 15 bases between. CDR3 size: 14 residues. Looked up from germline, CDR1 is MNHEY and CDR2 is SVGAGI. Written as DNA, the CDR3 is TGTGCCAGCACCTCCAGGGCCGGGGACTATGGCTACACCTTC. Amino acids: CASTSRAGDYGYTF.

This chain connects TRBV18 to TRBJ2-7, with 9 bases fitting TRBD1. Trimming cost V 4 bases and J 2 bases; bases outside gene matches: 27. The CDR3 consists of 22 residues. Germline V CDR1 and CDR2: KGHSH, LQKENI. CDR3 DNA: TGTGCCAGCTCACTCCGGGACAGGGCGGTTTTCGTTCGAATTGAGATTACCTACGAGCAGTACTTC. This translates into CASSLRDRAVFVRIEITYEQYF. Together with reference TRBV18 and TRBJ2-7, the CDR3 gives the full variable domain: NAGVMQNPRHLVRRRGQEARLRCSPMKGHSHVYWYRQLPEEGLKFMVYLQKENIIDESGMPKERFSAEFPKEGPSILRIQQVVRGDSAAYFCASSLRDRAVFVRIEITYEQYFGPGTRLTVT.